The TCR beta chain under discussion was sequenced for a study of cytomegalovirus exposure and HLA in healthy donors (dated by TCRdb to 2015 to 2018). About the full investigation: An earlier analysis of several hundred of the donors reported 276 Gb of sequence data and 117 million unique TCR beta sequences obtained from roughly 180 million T cells. To decide whether each TCR beta V gene segment behaved as functional or pseudogenic, an earlier analysis of nearly 600 of the donors relied on high-throughput TCR beta sequencing. Genome-wide SNP genotypes for about 65% of the roughly 670 donors were used in a later genetic analysis, which treated that subset as a discovery cohort. Because of strong linkage in the cohort, four to six DR-DQ haplotypes were treated as single units for association and clustering. Donor age, sex, ethnicity and CMV serostatus were collected together with the repertoire data. Of the roughly 410 genotyped donors, more than 75% were placed in the genetic ancestry cluster associated with self-reported Caucasian donors. The study aimed to test whether cataloging public T cell receptors could reveal signatures of past pathogen exposure. HLA typing covered class I and class II loci at four-digit resolution. The study used immunosequencing to profile the T cell repertoires of hundreds of subjects and linked those repertoires to cytomegalovirus serostatus. All discovery cohort repertoires had been generated using a single sequencing platform. The study combined high-throughput TCR immunosequencing, statistical association of individual TCRs with disease status, and machine learning to predict cytomegalovirus infection status. Among about 400 genotyped donors of the cohort, an average of around 240,000 unique TCR beta nucleotide sequences was sequenced per donor, of which 15% to 20% were non-productive. Typing coverage differed by locus: A, B, C, DRB1 and DQB1 were typed in roughly 620-640 donors, DQA1 in 522, DPA1 in approximately 600, and DPB1 in approximately 450. A later analysis re-analyzed previously published TCR beta repertoires from roughly 600 donors and added high-resolution HLA genotyping to study TCR occurrence patterns. Besides the first cohort of hundreds of subjects, a separate validation cohort made up of over 95 different subjects was used. Rather than drawing on any new phenotypic data, the later analysis identified candidate immune exposures from TCR beta sequences and the way those sequences occurred across donors. About 300 gigabases of sequencing data and approximately 91 million unique TCR sequences made up an early release that covered nearly 650 HLA-typed donors. Broader findings and caveats from the paper: When HLA alleles, especially DR and DQ, strongly co-occurred, TCR associations were difficult to assign to individual alleles. The authors suggested that the approach could potentially be extended to other disease states and immunological phenotypes. Cytomegalovirus status was reported to be diagnosed by the classifier with high specificity and sensitivity in both the original and validation cohorts. An association between a missense DCLRE1C variant and V-gene and J-gene trimming of TCR beta chains was found in a later genetic analysis and replicated in an independent cohort. Sequencing depth was assumed to be roughly uniform across donors in the presence/absence analyses, though that assumption may not hold. In a later analysis, HLA-associated TCR beta chains were found to be more clonally expanded and to have lower generation probabilities than equally common non-associated chains. The study gave a list of over 150 TCR beta chains associated with cytomegalovirus. In a later analysis, over 15,000 TCR beta sequences were associated with specific HLA alleles at a false discovery rate of 0.05. In a later analysis, several top co-occurrence clusters were reported to appear linked to parvovirus B19, influenza, CMV and Epstein-Barr virus. Because HLA typing was missing for some donors at each locus, association tests included only the typed subset. Because counts were too low, roughly 16 rarely observed V segments, including chromosome 9 orphons, were left out of the earlier analysis of 500 to 750 of the donors. In a later genetic analysis, fewer N-insertions in productive TCRs were reported among donors in an Asian-associated ancestry cluster than the roughly 670-donor mean. In vitro tests confirmed that a few of the cytomegalovirus-associated TCR beta chains recognize cytomegalovirus antigens. Correlated functional status among segregating V segments might reflect linkage disequilibrium, but an unknown experimental factor could not be ruled out. In a later analysis, the rate of TCR association differed among HLA loci, with DRB1 alleles having the most associated TCRs and HLA-C alleles having the fewest. Some IMGT-functional V segments, including TRBV6-2 and TRBV6-3, could not be told apart with the 87-base-pair reads, so those segments were excluded. Immune exposure information for the cohort was limited to CMV serostatus. Most TCR sequences were seen in very few donors, while some public TCRs were found in many individuals. Most CMV-associated TCR beta chains appeared to be HLA-restricted in a later analysis, and the HLA associations seemed to be driven largely by CMV exposure. In an earlier analysis of around 600 of the donors, most TCR beta V segments were observed in productive rearrangements about 90% or about 30% of the time, broadly matching IMGT annotations. A cluster of highly shared sequence variants was judged likely to represent a technical artifact of the sequencing pipeline. A further reported finding was that TCR beta sequences accurately predicted the HLA-A and HLA-B alleles for most subjects in the first cohort. The cohort was sequenced for TCR beta chains only, and without alpha or paired-chain data the features that could be detected were limited.

The CDR3 runs 15 residues from the cysteine to the phenylalanine. Solely the CDR3 DNA is kept, with 45 bases framed from the first base. V and J are trimmed by 2 bases and 6 bases, and the gene matches miss 6 bases of the junction. From a lookup of the germline V gene, CDR1 and CDR2 are MGHRA and YSYEKL. The library was prepared using the immunoSEQ multiplex PCR assay. The multiplex PCR relied on a mix of 60 forward primers for TCR Vbeta segments and 13 reverse primers for TCR Jbeta segments. The CDR3 region of rearranged TCR beta genes was amplified from genomic DNA by a multiplex PCR assay. Amplified TCR beta libraries were sequenced as 87-base-pair reads on the Illumina HiSeq System. In the paper's pipeline: A later analysis tallied tens of millions of unique TCR beta chains across the 610 or so repertoires, and approximately 12 million of those chains were shared by two or more donors. Raw reads were error-corrected and collapsed into unique sequences by a nearest-neighbor algorithm in which closely related sequences were merged to remove PCR and sequencing errors. CDR3 sequences were aligned to IMGT reference sequences to assign V, D and J gene segments. Each retained sequence needed at least a six-nucleotide match to both a V gene segment and a J gene segment. Rearrangements were classified as productive when the CDR3 lacked stop codons and remained in frame with V and J, and all other rearrangements were classified as non-productive. CDR3 was defined according to IMGT convention as the region running from the second conserved V-encoded cysteine to the conserved J-encoded phenylalanine. The earlier analysis of 587 of the donors excluded sequences that lacked an unambiguous match to a single V gene segment. An earlier analysis of almost 600 of the donors classified V segments as functional when productive rearrangements were above 56.7% and as segregating when the standard deviation between donors was above 5%. A statistical classification framework was developed to diagnose cytomegalovirus status using the catalog of TCR beta chain sequences. In a later analysis, V and J genes were assigned by comparing TCR nucleotide sequences against IMGT/GENE-DB human TR gene sequences. Using the TCRdist pipeline, a later analysis assigned CDR3 sequences along with most-parsimonious VDJ recombination scenarios. In a later analysis, each TCR beta chain was defined by its CDR3 amino acid sequence together with its V-gene family, and reads lacking a unique V-gene family were excluded. In a later analysis, 450 to 600 highly shared, low-generation-probability nucleotide sequences were removed to address suspected cross-contamination and a sequencing artifact. A later analysis calculated a clonal expansion index for each public chain from normalized within-repertoire ranks of inferred template counts. In a later analysis, generation probabilities were computed with a VDJ recombination model fitted to out-of-frame rearrangements, and the resulting probabilities were checked against IGoR. A later analysis scored TCR-TCR, TCR-HLA and TCR-CMV co-occurrence with hypergeometric tests, applying a repertoire-size bias correction to TCR pairs. In a later analysis, false discovery rates were estimated by permuting HLA or CMV assignments 20 times. In a later analysis, co-occurring TCRs were grouped using DBSCAN, and TCRdist sequence similarity was added for clustering within HLA-allele-positive subsets. For co-occurrence clustering, repertoires with fewer than 30,000 or more than 120,000 public chains were excluded, along with about five repertoires with anomalous nucleotide sharing. TCRdb took over this immuneACCESS table, retaining in-frame rearrangements with V and J assigned. Such tables are incomplete; in checked studies, under half of the missing clones stem from an unresolved V gene, and the remainder is unexplained. D and trimming come from the DNA, and the V and J calls and clone size come from that table. For this sample there are under 150,000 clones; about 79% appear just once. The biggest ten clones account for approximately 2% of the sample.

In total, roughly 670 healthy bone marrow donors made up the cohort. Cohort members were all nominally healthy when sampled, although unrecorded immune exposures were likely present. The donor was CMV seronegative and was included in the group of about 350 seronegative cohort members. Every donor gave a peripheral blood sample, and the peripheral blood mononuclear cells from that sample were used for TCR beta sequencing. Genomic DNA extraction from the blood cell samples was performed with the Qiagen DNeasy Blood Extraction Kit. Comments on this clone: The target of this receptor is not known. No clone much larger than this one lies a single base away; base qualities are absent.

The rearrangement joined TRBV4-1 to TRBJ2-7, with 11 bases matching TRBD2. This receptor was taken from a man aged 18 to 30 in good health and CMV-seronegative. The sample taken for sequencing was PBMCs. The CDR3 sequence is CASSQLAGGPREQYF. The bases read TGCGCCAGCAGCCAACTAGCGGGAGGCCCCCGCGAGCAGTACTTC.